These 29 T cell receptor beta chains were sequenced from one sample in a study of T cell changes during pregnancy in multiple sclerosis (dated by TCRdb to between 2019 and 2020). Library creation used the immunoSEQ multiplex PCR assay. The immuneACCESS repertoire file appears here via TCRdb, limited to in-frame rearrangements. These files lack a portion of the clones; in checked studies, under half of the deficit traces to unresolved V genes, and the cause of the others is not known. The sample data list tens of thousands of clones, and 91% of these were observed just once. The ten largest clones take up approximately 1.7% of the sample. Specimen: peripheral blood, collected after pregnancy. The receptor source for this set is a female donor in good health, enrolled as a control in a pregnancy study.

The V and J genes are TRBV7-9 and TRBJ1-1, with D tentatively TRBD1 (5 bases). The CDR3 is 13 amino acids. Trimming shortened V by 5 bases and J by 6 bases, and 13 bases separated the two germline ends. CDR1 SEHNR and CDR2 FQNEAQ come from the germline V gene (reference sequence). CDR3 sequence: CASSPTSGAEAFF. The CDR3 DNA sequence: TGTGCCAGCAGCCCAACATCGGGGGCTGAAGCTTTCTTT. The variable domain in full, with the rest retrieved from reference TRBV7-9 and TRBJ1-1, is DTGVSQNPRHKITKRGQNVTFRCDPISEHNRLYWYRQTLGQGPEFLTYFQNEAQLEKSRLLSDRFSAERPKGSFSTLEIQRTEQGDSAMYLCASSPTSGAEAFFGQGTRLTVV.

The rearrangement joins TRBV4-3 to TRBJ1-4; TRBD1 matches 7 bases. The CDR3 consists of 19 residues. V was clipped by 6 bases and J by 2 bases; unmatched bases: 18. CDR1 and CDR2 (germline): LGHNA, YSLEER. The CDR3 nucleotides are TGCGCCAGCAGTACCCGGGACAGCCCCCAACTACTGACTAATGAAAAACTGTTTTTT. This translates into CASSTRDSPQLLTNEKLFF.

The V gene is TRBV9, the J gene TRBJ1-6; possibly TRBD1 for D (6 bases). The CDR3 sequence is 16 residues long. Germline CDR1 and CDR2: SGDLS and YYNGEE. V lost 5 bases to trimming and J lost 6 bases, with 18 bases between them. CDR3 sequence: CASSSTQGSTNSPLHF. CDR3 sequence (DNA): TGTGCCAGCAGTTCAACTCAGGGGAGTACTAATTCACCCCTCCACTTT.

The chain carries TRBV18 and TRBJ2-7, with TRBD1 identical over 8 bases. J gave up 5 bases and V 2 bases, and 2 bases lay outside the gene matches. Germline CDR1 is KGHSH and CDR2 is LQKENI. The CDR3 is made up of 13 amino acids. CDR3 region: CASSPWTGNEQYF. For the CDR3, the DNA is TGTGCCAGCTCACCATGGACAGGGAACGAGCAGTACTTC.

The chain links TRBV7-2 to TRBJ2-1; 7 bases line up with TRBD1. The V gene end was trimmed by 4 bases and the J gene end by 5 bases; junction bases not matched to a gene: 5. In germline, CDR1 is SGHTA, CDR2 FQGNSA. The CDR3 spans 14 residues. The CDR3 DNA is TGTGCCAGCAGCTCGGACAGGCGACACAATGAGCAGTTCTTC. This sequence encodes CASSSDRRHNEQFF.

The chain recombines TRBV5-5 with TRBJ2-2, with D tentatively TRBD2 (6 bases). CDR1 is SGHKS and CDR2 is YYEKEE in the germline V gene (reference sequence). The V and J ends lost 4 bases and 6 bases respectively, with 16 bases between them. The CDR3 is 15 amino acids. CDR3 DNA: TGTGCCAGCAGCCTGGTCGGGGAGCGGGCCGGGGAGCTGTTTTTT. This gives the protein CASSLVGERAGELFF.

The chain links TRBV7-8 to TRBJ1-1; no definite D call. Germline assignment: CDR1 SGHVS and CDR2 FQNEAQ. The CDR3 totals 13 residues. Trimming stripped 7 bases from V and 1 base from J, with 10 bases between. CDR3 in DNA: TGTGCCAGCACCTTCAGACAGAACACTGAAGCTTTCTTT. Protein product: CASTFRQNTEAFF.

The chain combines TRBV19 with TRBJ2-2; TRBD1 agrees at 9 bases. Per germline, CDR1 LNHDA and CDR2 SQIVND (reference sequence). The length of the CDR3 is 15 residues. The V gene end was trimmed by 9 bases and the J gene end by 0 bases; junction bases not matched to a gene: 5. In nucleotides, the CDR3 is TGTGCCAGCCGCCGGGACAGGGCGAACACCGGGGAGCTGTTTTTT. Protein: CASRRDRANTGELFF.

CDR3 in amino acids: CASSLDRGVQYF. CDR3 sequence (DNA): TGTGCCAGCAGCTTGGACAGGGGAGTGCAGTACTTC. This chain uses TRBV7-2 with TRBJ2-7, with 9 bases fitting TRBD1. The trim removed 3 bases at V and 9 bases at J, leaving 3 bases unmatched. Germline lookup yields CDR1 SGHTA and CDR2 FQGNSA. The CDR3 runs 12 residues.

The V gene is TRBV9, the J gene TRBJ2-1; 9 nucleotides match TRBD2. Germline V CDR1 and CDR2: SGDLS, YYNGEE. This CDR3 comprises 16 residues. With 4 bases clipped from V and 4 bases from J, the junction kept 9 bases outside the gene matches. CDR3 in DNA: TGTGCCAGCAGCTCTATAGCGGGGGAGTTTTACAATGAGCAGTTCTTC. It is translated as CASSSIAGEFYNEQFF.

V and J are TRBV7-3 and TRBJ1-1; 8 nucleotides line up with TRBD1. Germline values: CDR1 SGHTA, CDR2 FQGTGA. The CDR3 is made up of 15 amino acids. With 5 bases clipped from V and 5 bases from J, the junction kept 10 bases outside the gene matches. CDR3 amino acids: CASSLHRTGRTEAFF. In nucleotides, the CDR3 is TGTGCCAGCAGCCTCCACCGGACAGGGAGGACTGAAGCTTTCTTT. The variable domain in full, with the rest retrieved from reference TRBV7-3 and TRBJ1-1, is GAGVSQTPSNKVTEKGKYVELRCDPISGHTALYWYRQSLGQGPEFLIYFQGTGAADDSGLPNDRFFAVRPEGSVSTLKIQRTERGDSAVYLCASSLHRTGRTEAFFGQGTRLTVV.

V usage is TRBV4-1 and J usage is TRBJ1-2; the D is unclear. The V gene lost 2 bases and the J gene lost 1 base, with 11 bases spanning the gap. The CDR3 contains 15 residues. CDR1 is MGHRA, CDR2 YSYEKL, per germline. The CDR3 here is CASSQSQINNYGYTF. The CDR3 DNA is TGCGCCAGCAGCCAATCTCAGATCAATAACTATGGCTACACCTTC.

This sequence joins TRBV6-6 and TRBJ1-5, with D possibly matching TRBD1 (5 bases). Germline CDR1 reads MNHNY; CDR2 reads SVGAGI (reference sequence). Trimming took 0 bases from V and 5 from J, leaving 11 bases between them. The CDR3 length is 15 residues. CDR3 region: CASSYSRAPDQPQHF. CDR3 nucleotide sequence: TGTGCCAGCAGTTACTCCAGGGCCCCGGATCAGCCCCAGCATTTT.

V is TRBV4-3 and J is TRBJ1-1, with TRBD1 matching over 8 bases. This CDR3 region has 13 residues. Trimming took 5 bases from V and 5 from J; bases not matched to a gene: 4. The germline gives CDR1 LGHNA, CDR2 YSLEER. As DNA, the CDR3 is TGCGCCAGCAGCGCCAGGGGGCTTACTGAAGCTTTCTTT. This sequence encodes CASSARGLTEAFF.

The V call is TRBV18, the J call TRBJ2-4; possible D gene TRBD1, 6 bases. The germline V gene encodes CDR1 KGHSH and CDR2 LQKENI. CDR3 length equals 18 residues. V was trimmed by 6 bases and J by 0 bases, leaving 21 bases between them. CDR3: CASSPNREGGRAKNIQYF. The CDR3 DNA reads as TGTGCCAGCTCCCCCAACAGGGAAGGGGGACGAGCCAAAAACATTCAGTACTTC.

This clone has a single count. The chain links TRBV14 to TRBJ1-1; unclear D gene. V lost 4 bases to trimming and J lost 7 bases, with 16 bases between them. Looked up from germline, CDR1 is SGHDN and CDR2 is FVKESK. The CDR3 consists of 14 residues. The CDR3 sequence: CASSLGRGFYEAFF. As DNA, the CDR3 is TGTGCCAGCAGCCTCGGCCGAGGATTTTATGAAGCTTTCTTT.

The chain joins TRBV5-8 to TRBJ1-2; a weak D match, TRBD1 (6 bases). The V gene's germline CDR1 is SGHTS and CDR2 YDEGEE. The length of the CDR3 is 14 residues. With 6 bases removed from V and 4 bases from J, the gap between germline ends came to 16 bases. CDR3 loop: CASISPQGPYGYTF. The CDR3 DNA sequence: TGTGCCAGCATCTCACCCCAGGGGCCCTATGGCTACACCTTC.

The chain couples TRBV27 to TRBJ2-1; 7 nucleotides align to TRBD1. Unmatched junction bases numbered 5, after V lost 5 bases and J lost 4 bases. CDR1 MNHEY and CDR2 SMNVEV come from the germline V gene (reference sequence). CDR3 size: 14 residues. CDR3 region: CASSQGTAYNEQFF. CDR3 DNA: TGTGCCAGCAGTCAAGGGACAGCATACAATGAGCAGTTCTTC.

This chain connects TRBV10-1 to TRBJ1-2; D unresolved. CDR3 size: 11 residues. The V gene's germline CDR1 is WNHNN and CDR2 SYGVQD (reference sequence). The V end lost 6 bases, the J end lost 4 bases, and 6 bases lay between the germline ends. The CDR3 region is CASRAAYGYTF. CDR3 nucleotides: TGCGCCAGCAGGGCTGCCTATGGCTACACCTTC.

As DNA, the CDR3 is TGCGCCATCAACGGGCCGGGGACAGCCTTTTATGGCTACACCTTC. Translated, it gives CAINGPGTAFYGYTF. This chain connects TRBV5-1 to TRBJ1-2, with TRBD1 matching over 7 bases. Per the germline V gene, CDR1 is SGHRS and CDR2 is YFSETQ. The V and J ends lost 9 bases and 5 bases, in that order; junction bases with no gene match: 16. CDR3 length: 15 residues.

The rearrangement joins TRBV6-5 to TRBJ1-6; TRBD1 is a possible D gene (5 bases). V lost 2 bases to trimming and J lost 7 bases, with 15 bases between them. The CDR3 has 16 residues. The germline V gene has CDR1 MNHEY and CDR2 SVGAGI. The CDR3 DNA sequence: TGTGCCAGCAGTTACGGGGCGACATTCCCCAATTCACCCCTCCACTTT. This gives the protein CASSYGATFPNSPLHF.

The CDR3 region is CASSVDFRGFGNTIYF. The CDR3 bases are TGTGCCAGCAGCGTAGATTTTCGGGGGTTCGGAAACACCATATATTTT. The chain carries TRBV9 and TRBJ1-3, with TRBD1 as a possible D gene (5 bases). Germline CDR1 SGDLS, CDR2 YYNGEE. This CDR3 is 16 amino acids long. With 0 bases removed from V and 4 bases from J, the gap between germline ends came to 14 bases.

DNA of the CDR3: TGTGCCAGCAGTTTAGGGGTCGGAGGGGGGGCCGATTGGGAGACCCAGTACTTC. Translation: CASSLGVGGGADWETQYF. The J gene is TRBJ2-5, the V gene TRBV28, with a tentative D call TRBD2 (7 bases). Germline CDR1 reads MDHEN; CDR2 reads SYDVKM. Trimming removed 2 bases at V and 5 bases at J, with 24 bases between. The CDR3 is made up of 18 amino acids. Drawing the rest from reference TRBV28 and TRBJ2-5, the complete variable domain is DVKVTQSSRYLVKRTGEKVFLECVQDMDHENMFWYRQDPGLGLRLIYFSYDVKMKEKGDIPEGYSVSREKKERFSLILESASTNQTSMYLCASSLGVGGGADWETQYFGPGTRLLVL.

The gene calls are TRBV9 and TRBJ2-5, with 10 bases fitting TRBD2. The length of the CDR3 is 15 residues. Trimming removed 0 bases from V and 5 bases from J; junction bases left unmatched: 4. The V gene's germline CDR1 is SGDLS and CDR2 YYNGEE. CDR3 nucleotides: TGTGCCAGCAGCGTAGAGGGTAGCGGGGGGGAGACCCAGTACTTC. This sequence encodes CASSVEGSGGETQYF.

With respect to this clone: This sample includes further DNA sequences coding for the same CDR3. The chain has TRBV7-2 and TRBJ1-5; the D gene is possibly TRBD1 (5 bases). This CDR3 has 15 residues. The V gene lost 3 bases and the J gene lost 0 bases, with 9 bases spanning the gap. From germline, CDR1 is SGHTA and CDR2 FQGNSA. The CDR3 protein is CASSLGGYSNQPQHF. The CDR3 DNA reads TGTGCCAGCAGCTTGGGGGGGTATAGCAATCAGCCCCAGCATTTT.

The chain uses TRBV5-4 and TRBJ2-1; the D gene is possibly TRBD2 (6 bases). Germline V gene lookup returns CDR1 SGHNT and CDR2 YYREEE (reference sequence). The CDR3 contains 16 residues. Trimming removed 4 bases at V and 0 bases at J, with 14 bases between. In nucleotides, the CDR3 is TGTGCCAGCAGCAGGGGAGGAGCGGACTCCTACAATGAGCAGTTCTTC. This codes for CASSRGGADSYNEQFF.

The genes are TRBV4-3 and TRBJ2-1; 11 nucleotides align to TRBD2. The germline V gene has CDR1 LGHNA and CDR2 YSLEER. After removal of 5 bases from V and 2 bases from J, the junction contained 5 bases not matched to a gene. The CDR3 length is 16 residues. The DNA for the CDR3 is TGCGCCAGCAGCGATCTAGCGGGGGGTACCTACAATGAGCAGTTCTTC. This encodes CASSDLAGGTYNEQFF.

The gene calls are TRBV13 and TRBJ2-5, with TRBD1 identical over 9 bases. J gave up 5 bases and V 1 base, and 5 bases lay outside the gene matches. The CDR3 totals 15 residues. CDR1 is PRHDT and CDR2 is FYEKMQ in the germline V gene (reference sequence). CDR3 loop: CASSLVTGGSETQYF. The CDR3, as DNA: TGTGCCAGCAGCTTAGTTACAGGGGGCTCGGAGACCCAGTACTTC.

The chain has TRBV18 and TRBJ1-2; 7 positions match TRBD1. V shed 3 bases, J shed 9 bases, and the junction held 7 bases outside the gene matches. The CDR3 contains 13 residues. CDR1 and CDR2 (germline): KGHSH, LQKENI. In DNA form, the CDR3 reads TGTGCCAGCTCACCCCCAGACAGGGTAAGCTACACCTTC. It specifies CASSPPDRVSYTF.